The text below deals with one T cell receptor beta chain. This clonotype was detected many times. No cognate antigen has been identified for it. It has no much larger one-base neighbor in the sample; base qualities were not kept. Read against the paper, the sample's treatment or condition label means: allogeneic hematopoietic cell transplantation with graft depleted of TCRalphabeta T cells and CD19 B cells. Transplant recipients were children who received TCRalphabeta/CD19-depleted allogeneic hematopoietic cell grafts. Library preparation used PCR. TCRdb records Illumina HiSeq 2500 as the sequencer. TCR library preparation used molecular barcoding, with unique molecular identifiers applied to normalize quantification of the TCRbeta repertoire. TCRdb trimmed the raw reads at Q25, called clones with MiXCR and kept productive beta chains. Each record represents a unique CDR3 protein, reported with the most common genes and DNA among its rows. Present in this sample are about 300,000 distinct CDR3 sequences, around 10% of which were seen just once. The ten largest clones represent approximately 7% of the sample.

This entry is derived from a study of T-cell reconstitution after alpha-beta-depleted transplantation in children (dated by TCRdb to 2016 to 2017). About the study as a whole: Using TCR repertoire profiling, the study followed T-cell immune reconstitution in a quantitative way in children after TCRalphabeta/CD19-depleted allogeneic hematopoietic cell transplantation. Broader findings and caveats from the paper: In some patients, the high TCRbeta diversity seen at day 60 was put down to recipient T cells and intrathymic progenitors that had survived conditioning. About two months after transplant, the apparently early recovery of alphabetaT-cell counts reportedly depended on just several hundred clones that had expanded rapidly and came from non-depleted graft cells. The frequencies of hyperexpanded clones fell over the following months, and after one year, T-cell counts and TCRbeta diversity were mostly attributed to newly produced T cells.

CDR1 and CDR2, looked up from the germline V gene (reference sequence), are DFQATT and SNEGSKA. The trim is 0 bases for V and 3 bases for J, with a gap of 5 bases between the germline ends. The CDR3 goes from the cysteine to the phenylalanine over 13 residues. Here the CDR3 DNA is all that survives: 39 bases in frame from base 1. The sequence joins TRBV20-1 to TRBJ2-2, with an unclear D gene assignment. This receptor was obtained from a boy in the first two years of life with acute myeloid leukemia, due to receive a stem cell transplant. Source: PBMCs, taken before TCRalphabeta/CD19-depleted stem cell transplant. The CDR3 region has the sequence CSARDRYTGELFF. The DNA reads TGCAGTGCTAGAGACCGCTACACCGGGGAGCTGTTTTTT.